This TCR beta chain was recovered during a study of cytomegalovirus exposure and HLA in healthy donors. The PCR contained 60 Vbeta and 13 Jbeta primers. The repertoire was sequenced with immunoSEQ multiplex PCR; TCRdb's copy has only in-frame clones and lacks some. The sample consists of 99,000 or so clones, about 78% of them appearing once. General study findings and limits: Among the CMV-associated chains, a few were confirmed in vitro as specific for CMV antigens. Reports state that TCR beta sequences accurately predicted most subjects' HLA-A and HLA-B alleles. Immune exposure was documented only through CMV serostatus. For cytomegalovirus status, the classifier reportedly gave diagnoses with high specificity and sensitivity.

Concerning this clone itself: Antigen specificity is unknown.

The V gene end was trimmed by 3 bases and the J gene end by 3 bases; junction bases not matched to a gene: 4. CDR1 and CDR2 (germline): KGHSH, LQKENI. CDR3 length equals 15 residues. Sequencing was carried out using PBMCs. The clonotype comes from a man aged 25 to 40 in good health and CMV-seronegative. The chain links TRBV18 to TRBJ2-7, with 11 bases that match TRBD1. CDR3 sequence reads: CASSPSGTGGYEQYF. The CDR3, as DNA: TGTGCCAGCTCACCCTCCGGGACAGGGGGCTACGAGCAGTACTTC.